The 29 T cell receptor beta chains in this list originate from one sample, sequenced in a study of T-cell reconstitution after alpha-beta-depleted transplantation in children. Preparation of the TCRbeta library used unique molecular identifiers. TCRdb independently ran MiXCR on the PCR reads; one entry per CDR3 protein. The repertoire holds 580,000 or so distinct CDR3 sequences, 23% seen once, with approximately 14% in the top ten. This material consisted of PBMCs, mostly from graft donor cells, taken 360 days after TCRalphabeta/CD19-depleted stem cell transplant. The receptors shown here come from a boy in the first two years of life who had a stem cell transplant for acute myeloid leukemia, so the T cells may come from the graft donor.

This clonotype was seen ten or more times. This chain uses TRBV11-1 with TRBJ2-1, with 9 bases aligning to TRBD1. This CDR3 has 18 residues. Germline CDR1 SGHAT, CDR2 FQDESV (reference sequence). The V and J ends lost 1 base and 0 bases, in that order; junction bases with no gene match: 7. CDR3 coding DNA: TGTGCCAGCAGCTTAGAAGGGACAGGGTCTAGCTCCTACAATGAGCAGTTCTTC. Translated, it gives CASSLEGTGSSSYNEQFF.

As concerns this clonotype: A much bigger clone sits one base away, suggesting this may be a read error. This CDR3 is missing its conserved last phenylalanine or tryptophan, likely due to a read error. This rearrangement joins TRBV7-2 to TRBJ1-1; no clear D. This CDR3 comprises 13 residues. The ends were cut back, 7 bases at V and 4 bases at J, with 13 bases in the middle. In germline, CDR1 is SGHTA, CDR2 FQGNSA. CDR3: CASITTRGTEAFL. CDR3 nucleotides: TGTGCCAGCATAACAACCCGGGGCACTGAAGCTTTCCTT.

This clonotype came up once. This sequence joins TRBV18 and TRBJ1-5; D is possibly TRBD1 (6 bases). This CDR3 is 15 amino acids long. Germline V gene sequence: CDR1 KGHSH, CDR2 LQKENI. Trimming cost V 0 bases and J 3 bases, with 9 bases left between them. The CDR3 loop reads CASSPPGQPNQPQHF. The CDR3 DNA is TGTGCCAGCTCACCACCGGGACAACCCAATCAGCCCCAGCATTTT.

This clonotype appeared a few times. The rearrangement joins TRBV6-1 to TRBJ2-1; TRBD2 aligns across 14 bases. The CDR3 covers 16 residues. The germline V gene encodes CDR1 MNHNS and CDR2 SASEGT. The V segment lost 6 bases and the J segment 9 bases; nucleotides outside the gene matches: 10. DNA for the CDR3: TGTGCCAGCAGCCGTCTTGGGACTAGCGGGGGACCTGAGCAGTTCTTC. It codes for CASSRLGTSGGPEQFF.

This clonotype was observed at least ten times. The chain is built from TRBV6-5 and TRBJ2-1; 8 bases align to TRBD1. Germline assignment: CDR1 MNHEY and CDR2 SVGAGI. V lost 6 bases, J lost 6 bases, and 10 bases stayed unmatched. The CDR3 covers 15 residues. CDR3 in DNA: TGTGCCAGCAGGGGAACAGGGGGATACTTCAATGAGCAGTTCTTC. Its translation is CASRGTGGYFNEQFF.

The chain is built from TRBV20-1 and TRBJ1-1; D remains ambiguous. Germline values: CDR1 DFQATT, CDR2 SNEGSKA (reference sequence). Trimming took 3 bases from V and 3 from J, leaving 8 bases between them. This CDR3 comprises 12 residues. CDR3 bases: TGCAGTGCTAGTGGCAGGCACACTGAAGCTTTCTTT. Translated, it gives CSASGRHTEAFF.

The chain recombines TRBV29-1 with TRBJ2-5; D uncertain. Germline V gene sequence: CDR1 SQVTM, CDR2 ANQGSEA. Between the trimmed V and J ends, which lost 2 bases and 1 base, there was a span of 17 bases. The CDR3 runs 16 residues. CDR3 residues: CSVEWAASATQETQYF. CDR3 in DNA: TGCAGCGTTGAATGGGCGGCGTCGGCTACCCAAGAGACCCAGTACTTC.

The chain joins TRBV4-1 to TRBJ1-1; D is perhaps TRBD1 (5 bases). The V end was cut by 1 base, the J end by 2 bases, with 11 bases between. The CDR3 is 15 residues long. The germline V gene encodes CDR1 MGHRA and CDR2 YSYEKL. The CDR3 loop is CASSQVSGVNTEAFF. The CDR3 nucleotides are TGCGCCAGCAGCCAAGTCTCGGGGGTTAACACTGAAGCTTTCTTT.

This clonotype was picked up many times. The V and J genes are TRBV29-1 and TRBJ2-4; D may be TRBD2 (6 bases). This CDR3 region has 13 residues. The V end was cut by 1 base, the J end by 7 bases, with 11 bases between. Germline CDR1 and CDR2: SQVTM and ANQGSEA. The CDR3 DNA reads TGCAGCGTTGAAGTGCGGGGCTTGAACATTCAGTACTTC. This encodes CSVEVRGLNIQYF.

The chain uses TRBV6-1 and TRBJ2-2; D is ambiguous. This CDR3 spans 13 amino acids. Germline values: CDR1 MNHNS, CDR2 SASEGT. Trimming cost V 4 bases and J 6 bases, with 9 bases left between them. CDR3 nucleotide sequence: TGTGCCAGCAGTGGACACAATCCCGGGGAGCTGTTTTTT. Its protein is CASSGHNPGELFF.

This clonotype was detected ten times or more. V and J are TRBV12-3 or TRBV12-4 and TRBJ2-5; tentative D call: TRBD1 (5 bases). The CDR3 totals 12 residues. V was trimmed by 8 bases and J by 0 bases, leaving 7 bases between them. The CDR3 spells CASQGDQETQYF. The CDR3, as DNA: TGTGCCAGCCAGGGTGACCAAGAGACCCAGTACTTC.

This clonotype was found many times. This rearrangement joins TRBV29-1 to TRBJ2-7; D is uncertain. The CDR3 runs to 11 residues. CDR1 is SQVTM, CDR2 ANQGSEA, per germline. The V and J ends lost 2 bases and 3 bases respectively, with 5 bases between them. As DNA, the CDR3 is TGCAGCGTTGAAAGCTTCTACGAGCAGTACGTC. It yields the protein CSVESFYEQYV.

This clonotype was recorded a few times. The J gene is TRBJ2-3, the V gene TRBV24-1, with a possible D match to TRBD1 (6 bases). The CDR3 runs to 14 residues. Germline values: CDR1 KGHDR, CDR2 SFDVKD. V was shortened by 5 bases and J by 3 bases, with 11 bases between the two germline ends. The CDR3 coding sequence is TGTGCCACCAGTGGGGCAGGGGAGACAGATACGCAGTATTTT. Residues: CATSGAGETDTQYF.

This clonotype was detected many times. V gene TRBV29-1 combines with J gene TRBJ2-2, with a possible D match to TRBD2 (5 bases). The germline V gene encodes CDR1 SQVTM and CDR2 ANQGSEA. V lost 2 bases, J lost 3 bases, and 13 bases lay in between. The CDR3 extends over 15 amino acids. This CDR3 is CSVEYFPGDTGELFF. CDR3 nucleotides: TGCAGCGTTGAATATTTCCCCGGGGACACCGGGGAGCTGTTTTTT.

The chain employs TRBV6-2 or TRBV6-3 and TRBJ2-1; 9 bases map to TRBD2. The junction had 8 bases not matched to a gene; V was cut back by 2 bases and J by 3 bases. The CDR3 has 17 residues. Germline V gene sequence: CDR1 MNHEY, CDR2 SVGEGT. CDR3 sequence: CASSYGGGAILYNEQFF. The CDR3 nucleotides are TGTGCCAGCAGTTACGGCGGGGGGGCTATCCTCTACAATGAGCAGTTCTTC.

The chain joins TRBV7-3 to TRBJ2-3; D might be TRBD1 or TRBD2, each matching 5 bases. This CDR3 is built from 15 residues. V lost 5 bases, J lost 4 bases, and 16 bases lay in between. Per germline, CDR1 SGHTA and CDR2 FQGTGA. CDR3 in DNA: TGTGCCAGCAGCCATGGGGGAGCGGTGCCAGATACGCAGTATTTT. Translation gives CASSHGGAVPDTQYF.

This clonotype has more than one count but fewer than ten. V and J are TRBV6-5 and TRBJ2-1; 8 bases agree with TRBD2. Per germline, CDR1 MNHEY and CDR2 SVGAGI. The CDR3 covers 15 residues. V lost 0 bases and J lost 8; bases outside the gene matches: 6. The CDR3 sequence is CASSYSRPGGHEQFF. In nucleotides, the CDR3 is TGTGCCAGCAGTTACTCTAGGCCGGGGGGGCATGAGCAGTTCTTC.

This clonotype was found a few times. V and J are TRBV10-3 and TRBJ2-5; TRBD1 aligns across 10 bases. Trimming at V came to 7 bases and at J to 4 bases, leaving 9 bases not matched to a gene. Germline values: CDR1 ENHRY, CDR2 SYGVKD. The CDR3 runs 15 residues. The DNA of the CDR3 is TGTGCCATCAAGCCGGGACAGGGGAGGGGAGAGACCCAGTACTTC. Translation: CAIKPGQGRGETQYF.

This clonotype has a count of ten or more. The rearrangement links TRBV20-1 to TRBJ1-1; D is unresolved. The V end lost 5 bases, the J end lost 3 bases, and 16 bases lay between the germline ends. The CDR3 length is 14 residues. Germline V gives CDR1 DFQATT, CDR2 SNEGSKA (reference sequence). CDR3 coding DNA: TGCAGTGCTGTCCGTCAGGTATCGTACACTGAAGCTTTCTTT. Translation gives CSAVRQVSYTEAFF.

The CDR3 loop is CALRTSGRNEQFF. In DNA, the CDR3 is TGTGCATTGAGGACTAGCGGACGCAATGAGCAGTTCTTC. The chain uses TRBV12-3 or TRBV12-4 and TRBJ2-1, with TRBD2 matching 10 bases. The CDR3 covers 13 residues.

There are many counts of this clonotype. The chain is built from TRBV4-3 and TRBJ2-5; D call uncertain. V shed 0 bases and J shed 1 base, with 3 bases lying between them. The CDR3 loop spans 13 amino acids. Germline-derived CDR1 and CDR2 are LGHNA and YSLEER. The DNA for the CDR3 is TGCGCCAGCAGCCAAGACCCCCAAGAGACCCAGTACTTC. It yields the protein CASSQDPQETQYF.

This clonotype was counted ten times or more. The gene calls are TRBV20-1 and TRBJ2-5; 8 bases match TRBD2. The CDR3 covers 14 residues. Germline V gives CDR1 DFQATT, CDR2 SNEGSKA (reference sequence). With 4 bases clipped from V and 6 bases from J, the junction kept 10 bases outside the gene matches. The CDR3 sequence is CSATRMTSEKTQYF. The CDR3 DNA reads as TGCAGTGCTACCCGTATGACTAGCGAAAAGACCCAGTACTTC.

This clonotype showed up just a few times. This chain joins TRBV9 and TRBJ1-5; D unresolved. Germline CDR1 is SGDLS and CDR2 is YYNGEE. Trimming left V 3 bases short and J 2 bases short, with 3 bases between. The CDR3 consists of 12 residues. The DNA for the CDR3 is TGTGCCAGCAGCGACGGCAATCAGCCCCAGCATTTT. Amino acid sequence: CASSDGNQPQHF.

This clonotype was observed a handful of times. This chain uses TRBV7-9 with TRBJ2-3, with a tentative D call TRBD1 (6 bases). This CDR3 comprises 15 residues. Trimming shortened V by 2 bases and J by 0 bases, and 9 bases separated the two germline ends. The germline CDR1 and CDR2 sequences are SEHNR and FQNEAQ (reference sequence). The DNA for the CDR3 is TGTGCCAGCAGCTTATCCAGGGGTAGCACAGATACGCAGTATTTT. Translating it yields CASSLSRGSTDTQYF. The full variable domain, in which reference TRBV7-9 and TRBJ2-3 provide the parts outside the CDR3, is DTGVSQNPRHKITKRGQNVTFRCDPISEHNRLYWYRQTLGQGPEFLTYFQNEAQLEKSRLLSDRFSAERPKGSFSTLEIQRTEQGDSAMYLCASSLSRGSTDTQYFGPGTRLTVL.

This clonotype showed up many times. This chain links TRBV27 with TRBJ2-3, with 8 bases matching TRBD1. This CDR3 is built from 16 residues. Germline V gene lookup returns CDR1 MNHEY and CDR2 SMNVEV (reference sequence). The V and J ends lost 3 bases and 2 bases, in that order; junction bases with no gene match: 7. The DNA for the CDR3 is TGTGCCAGCAGTTTCGGGACAGGAGGATTCACAGATACGCAGTATTTT. Translating gives CASSFGTGGFTDTQYF.

This clonotype appeared a few times. V and J are TRBV10-3 and TRBJ1-1, with 8 bases lining up with TRBD1. The CDR3 spans 13 residues. The germline V gene encodes CDR1 ENHRY and CDR2 SYGVKD. J lost 8 bases, V lost 2 bases, and 4 bases had no gene match. The CDR3 loop is CAISEGQGGEAFF. CDR3 coding DNA: TGTGCCATCAGTGAGGGACAGGGAGGGGAAGCTTTCTTT.

The chain joins TRBV15 to TRBJ2-5; D not certain. The germline V and J ends were trimmed by 0 bases and 5 bases, with 10 bases remaining between them. Germline CDR1 and CDR2: LNHNV and YYDKDF (reference sequence). This CDR3 comprises 14 residues. The CDR3 nucleotides are TGTGCCACCAGCAGAGATCTCTCGCAGGAGACCCAGTACTTC. It encodes CATSRDLSQETQYF.

This rearrangement joins TRBV12-3 or TRBV12-4 to TRBJ2-2; D is tentatively TRBD1 or TRBD2 (5 bases each). The CDR3 extends over 14 amino acids. V was pared by 3 bases and J by 6 bases, with 11 bases between. The CDR3 nucleotides are TGTGCCAGCAGTTTTTGGGGGTGGTCCGGGGAGCTGTTTTTT. Translation: CASSFWGWSGELFF.

This clonotype was found a few times. The chain joins TRBV10-3 to TRBJ2-5; the D gene is possibly TRBD2 (5 bases). The CDR3 runs 16 residues. Germline V CDR1 and CDR2: ENHRY, SYGVKD. V was cut by 4 bases and J by 0 bases, with 15 bases left in between. CDR3 sequence reads: CAISAVASRYQETQYF. The CDR3 DNA is TGTGCCATCAGTGCGGTGGCTAGCCGTTACCAAGAGACCCAGTACTTC.